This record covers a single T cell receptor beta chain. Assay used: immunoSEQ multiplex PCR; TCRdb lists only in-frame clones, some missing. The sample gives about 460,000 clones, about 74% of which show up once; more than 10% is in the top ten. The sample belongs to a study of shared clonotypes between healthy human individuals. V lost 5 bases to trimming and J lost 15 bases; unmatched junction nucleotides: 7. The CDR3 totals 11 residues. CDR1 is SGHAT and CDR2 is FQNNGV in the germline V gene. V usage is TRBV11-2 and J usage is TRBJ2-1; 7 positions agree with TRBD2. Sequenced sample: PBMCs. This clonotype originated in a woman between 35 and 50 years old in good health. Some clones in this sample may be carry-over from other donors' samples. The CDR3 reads CASSPDGGLFF. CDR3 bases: TGTGCCAGCAGCCCTGACGGGGGGTTGTTCTTC.